What follows is one T cell receptor beta chain and its context. It lacks a known antigen. No base qualities exist here, and no much larger clone lies one base off it. TCRbeta CDR3 regions were amplified from genomic DNA by means of the immunoSEQ Assay, a bias-controlled multiplex PCR. As for the authors' bioinformatics: The number of nucleated cells in each sample was estimated from the amplification of reference gene primers within the assay. To quantify the absolute abundance of each unique TCRbeta CDR3 rearrangement, sequence reads were collapsed and filtered. Productive Simpson clonality was computed per sample as the square root of Simpson's diversity index over productive rearrangements. In its TCRdb copy, this immuneACCESS table keeps in-frame sequences only and misses some clones. Where compared with another copy, unresolved V genes explain less than half of these, and the others have no known cause. The DNA gave D and trimming, while V, J and clone size come from that table. Counted in this sample were almost 400,000 clones; about nine tenths of them appeared once. The leading ten clones occupy less than 2% of the sample.

Participants in the prospective study were aged about 18 to 100 years, lived in 20 to 30 United States geographic areas, and enrolled through a virtual design. Cohort assignment in the prospective study relied on participant-reported clinical history from a screening survey and a study questionnaire. For ImmuneRACE Cohort 3, a participant was defined as recovered based on two consecutive negative NP/OP PCR tests, clearance by a healthcare professional, or resolution of symptoms. Each participant in the prospective study had whole blood, serum and a nasopharyngeal or oropharyngeal swab collected by mobile phlebotomists. Over a roughly two-month period, participants in the prospective study had the option of providing additional blood draws and questionnaires. Before DNA extraction, prospective study blood samples were shipped either frozen or at room temperature. This record comes from a study of blood T cell repertoires in COVID-19 (dated by TCRdb to the early 2020s). A note on the overall study: Samples from collaborators originated in the United States, Italy and Spain and spanned both the acute and convalescent phases of COVID-19. The repertoires were made available in a free public database intended to serve as a resource for research on the immune response to SARS-CoV-2. The prospective study material was composed of cDNA or gDNA derived from T cells, B-cell-depleted T cells, or PBMCs. Subjects who had been exposed to COVID-19, were actively infected with it, or had recovered from it provided the deeply sampled blood TCRbeta repertoires that made up the dataset. Where available, HLA class I and class II types were taken from metadata supplied by the sample provider and were not determined by assay-based typing. Samples came from the ongoing ImmuneRACE study (first 160 participants) plus 1,254 subjects from 6 global collaborators. Sample metadata almost always included a de-identified subject ID, COVID-19 status, age in years and sex. Study-wide findings and limitations: How much clinical and demographic metadata was included differed by source and by participant, and the metadata was provided uncurated.

From the cysteine up to the phenylalanine, the CDR3 has a length of 16 residues. Just the 48-base CDR3 DNA is kept, in frame starting at base 1. CDR1 and CDR2, per the germline V gene (reference sequence), are SGHKS and YYEKEE. V sheds 0 bases and J sheds 2 bases, leaving 14 bases between their ends. In this chain, TRBV5-5 is recombined with TRBJ1-2; no D segment can be confidently identified. The sequenced sample was PBMCs or T cells enriched from blood (not recorded which). The receptor's source is a woman aged 25 to 45 who had recovered from COVID-19. The DNA is TGTGCCAGCAGCTTGGACTTGGGAGACATAAACTATGGCTACACCTTC. This yields the protein CASSLDLGDINYGYTF.